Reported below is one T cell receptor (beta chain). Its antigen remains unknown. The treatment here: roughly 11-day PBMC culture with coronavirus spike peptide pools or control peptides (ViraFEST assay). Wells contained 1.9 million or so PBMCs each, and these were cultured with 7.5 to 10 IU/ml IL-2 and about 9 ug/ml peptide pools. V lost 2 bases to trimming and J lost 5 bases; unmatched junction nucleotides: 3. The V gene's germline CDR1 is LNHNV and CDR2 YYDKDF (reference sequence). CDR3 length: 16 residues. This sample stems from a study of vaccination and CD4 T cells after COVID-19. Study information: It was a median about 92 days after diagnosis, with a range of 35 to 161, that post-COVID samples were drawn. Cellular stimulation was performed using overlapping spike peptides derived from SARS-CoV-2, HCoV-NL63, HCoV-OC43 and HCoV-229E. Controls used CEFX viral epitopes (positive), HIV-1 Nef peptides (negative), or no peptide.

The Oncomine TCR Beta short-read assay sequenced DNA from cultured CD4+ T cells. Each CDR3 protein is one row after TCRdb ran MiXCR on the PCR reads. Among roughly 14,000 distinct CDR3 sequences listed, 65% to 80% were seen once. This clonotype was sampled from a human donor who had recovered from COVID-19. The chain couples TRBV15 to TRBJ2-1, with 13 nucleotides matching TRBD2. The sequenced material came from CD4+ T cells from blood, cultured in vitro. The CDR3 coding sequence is TGTGCCACCAGCAGACAGACTAGCGGGAGGAACAATGAGCAGTTCTTC. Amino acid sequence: CATSRQTSGRNNEQFF. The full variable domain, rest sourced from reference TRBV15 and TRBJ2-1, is DAMVIQNPRYQVTQFGKPVTLSCSQTLNHNVMYWYQQKSSQAPKLLFHYYDKDFNNEADTPDNFQSRRPNTSFCFLDIRSPGLGDTAMYLCATSRQTSGRNNEQFFGPGTRLTVL.